The sequence of this T cell receptor (beta chain) was determined in a study of early T cells in non-severe SARS-CoV-2 infection (dated by TCRdb to the early 2020s). With regard to the full study: Because TCR sequencing was done on bulk RNA from unsorted whole blood, the alpha and beta chains could not be paired.

Library method: 5' RACE. For sequencing, a NextSeq 500 was employed. In the TCR library protocol, unique molecular identifiers were attached to individual cDNA molecules to correct for PCR bias and sequencing error. Sequencing covered both TCR alpha and beta chains, and within each sample the abundances of alpha and beta sequences were tightly co-correlated. The paper's processing steps were these. Decombinator V4 was used to annotate TCR sequences for V gene, J gene and CDR3. TCRs were defined as expanded if a significant change between any two time points was detected under a Poisson model with p below 0.0001. TCR abundances were normalised to the total number of TCRs sequenced per sample and expressed as counts per million. TRAV1-2 paired with TRAJ12, TRAJ20 or TRAJ33 defined MAIT TCRs, while TRAV10 paired with TRAJ18 defined iNKT TCRs. VDJdb, accessed 1 November 2021, was searched for CMV, EBV and SARS-CoV-2 annotated TCRs, with TCRs annotated for multiple antigens excluded. Starting from the raw public reads, TCRdb applied fastp trimming at Q25, assembled clones with MiXCR and retained in-frame beta chains. Every entry covers one CDR3 protein and lists the most common genes and DNA from its rows. TCRdb, rather than the study authors, made the V and J calls. The sample records about 35,000 distinct CDR3 sequences, 5.5% to 7% of which are singletons. About 4.2% of the sample belongs to the ten largest clones.

CDR1 LNHNV and CDR2 YYDKDF are derived from the germline V gene (reference sequence). The CDR3 numbers 15 residues from cysteine through phenylalanine. Of all the DNA, just the CDR3 is kept, 45 bases in frame from base 1. At the junction V is shortened by 0 bases and J by 0 bases, with 8 bases in between. A case-control design nested within a healthcare worker cohort in London, UK, was used, with weekly nasopharyngeal swab PCR tests and blood sampling performed. Healthcare workers were enrolled in the week of the UK lockdown, from 23 to 31 March 2020, and were followed every week for up to roughly 16 weeks. This clonotype showed up many times. The antigen this receptor binds is unknown. Base qualities are not recorded, but no much larger clone differs from it by a single base. General findings and caveats noted by the study authors: Matching against VDJdb was skewed toward anti-spike CD8 responses, likely underestimated virus-specific expansions, and missed private and CD4 specificities.

The clonotype originates from an adult who was a healthcare worker with PCR-confirmed SARS-CoV-2 infection or an uninfected control (not recorded which). Recombination connected TRBV15 to TRBJ1-1; a confident D gene designation cannot be given. The sequences come from whole blood, collected at baseline. CDR3 reads: CATSRDPRLNTEAFF. The sequence in DNA is TGTGCCACCAGCAGAGATCCCAGGTTGAACACTGAAGCTTTCTTT.